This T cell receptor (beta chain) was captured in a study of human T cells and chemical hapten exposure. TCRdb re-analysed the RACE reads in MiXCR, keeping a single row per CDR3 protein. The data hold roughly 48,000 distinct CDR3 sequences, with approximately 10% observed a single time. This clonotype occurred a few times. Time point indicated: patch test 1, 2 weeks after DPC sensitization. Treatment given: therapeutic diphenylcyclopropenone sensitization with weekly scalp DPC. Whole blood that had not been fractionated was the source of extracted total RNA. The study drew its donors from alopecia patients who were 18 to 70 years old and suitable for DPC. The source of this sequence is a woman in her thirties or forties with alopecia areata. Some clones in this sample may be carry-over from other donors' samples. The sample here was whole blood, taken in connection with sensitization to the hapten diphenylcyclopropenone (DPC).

The CDR3 sequence: CAISPPGPTGNTIYF. The CDR3 DNA reads as TGTGCCATCAGCCCCCCGGGCCCCACTGGAAACACCATATATTTT. The chain combines TRBV10-3 with TRBJ1-3, with D unresolved. With 6 bases removed from V and 2 bases from J, the gap between germline ends came to 14 bases. CDR1 and CDR2 (germline): ENHRY, SYGVKD. There are 15 residues in the CDR3.